This T cell receptor beta chain is drawn from a study of cytomegalovirus exposure and HLA in healthy donors. PCR employed 60 Vbeta and 13 Jbeta primers. Measured with immunoSEQ multiplex PCR; TCRdb has only the in-frame clones, and not every one. The sample has around 140,000 clones; roughly 79% are singletons. Trimming shortened V by 1 base and J by 3 bases, and 13 bases separated the two germline ends. The CDR3 spans 15 residues. Germline V CDR1 and CDR2: SGHAT, FQNNGV. The V gene is TRBV11-2, the J gene TRBJ2-7; tentative D call: TRBD1 (6 bases). The sequenced material came from PBMCs. The sequence was obtained from a male donor in good health and CMV-seronegative. CDR3 coding DNA: TGTGCCAGCAGCTTAGGAACGGGACATCTCTACGAGCAGTACTTC. Its translation is CASSLGTGHLYEQYF.